Listed below are T cell receptor beta chains from one sample, sequenced in a study of blood T cell repertoires in COVID-19. The table came from immunoSEQ multiplex PCR; TCRdb's copy has only in-frame clones and leaves some out. The sample yields 200,000 to 300,000 clones, around 90% seen once. Material for sequencing was peripheral blood. The receptor set was obtained from a man younger than 40 with COVID-19, enrolled during active disease. Each CDR3 is given with its conserved first and last residue. A D gene is named only where the DNA matches it firmly. Some rows mark clone size as missing; the rest say once, few, many or name a class of expanded clone.

j_call: TRBJ2-1
clone_size: -
v_call: TRBV6-2/TRBV6-3
d_call: TRBD2
cdr3_aa: CASSYSGLAFNEQFF
cdr3_nt: TGTGCCAGCAGTTACTCCGGACTAGCGTTCAATGAGCAGTTCTTC

j_call: TRBJ2-7
clone_size: -
v_call: TRBV5-4
d_call: -
cdr3_aa: CASSPGGASNYEQYF
cdr3_nt: TGTGCCAGCAGCCCGGGCGGGGCCTCAAACTACGAGCAGTACTTC

j_call: TRBJ1-5
clone_size: once
v_call: TRBV6-5
d_call: -
cdr3_aa: CASSRDGYQPQHF
cdr3_nt: TGTGCCAGCAGTCGCGACGGGTATCAGCCCCAGCATTTT

j_call: TRBJ1-1
clone_size: -
v_call: TRBV2
d_call: -
cdr3_aa: CASSGVRGAVNTEAFF
cdr3_nt: TGTGCCAGCAGTGGGGTACGGGGGGCCGTGAACACTGAAGCTTTCTTT

j_call: TRBJ1-3
clone_size: -
v_call: TRBV10-3
d_call: -
cdr3_aa: CAISAATGNTIYF
cdr3_nt: TGTGCCATCAGTGCTGCTACTGGAAACACCATATATTTT

j_call: TRBJ2-5
clone_size: -
v_call: TRBV6-6
d_call: TRBD1
cdr3_aa: CASSSDRGRLETQYF
cdr3_nt: TGTGCCAGCAGTTCGGACAGGGGGCGTCTGGAGACCCAGTACTTC

j_call: TRBJ1-4
clone_size: -
v_call: TRBV10-3
d_call: -
cdr3_aa: CAISRDTNNEKLFF
cdr3_nt: TGTGCCATCAGTAGGGACACCAACAATGAAAAACTGTTTTTT

j_call: TRBJ1-2
clone_size: once
v_call: TRBV9
d_call: TRBD1
cdr3_aa: CASSVGQGHGYTF
cdr3_nt: TGTGCCAGCAGCGTAGGACAGGGCCATGGCTACACCTTC

j_call: TRBJ1-1
clone_size: -
v_call: TRBV11-1
d_call: -
cdr3_aa: CASSSPTAEAFF
cdr3_nt: TGTGCCAGCAGCTCCCCTACAGCTGAAGCTTTCTTT

j_call: TRBJ2-1
clone_size: -
v_call: TRBV11-2
d_call: -
cdr3_aa: CASSLEDIRAWNEQFF
cdr3_nt: TGTGCCAGCAGCTTAGAGGACATCCGGGCGTGGAATGAGCAGTTCTTC

j_call: TRBJ1-1
clone_size: -
v_call: TRBV2
d_call: -
cdr3_aa: CASSAAGVTEAFF
cdr3_nt: TGTGCCAGCAGTGCGGCAGGGGTGACTGAAGCTTTCTTT

j_call: TRBJ2-1
clone_size: -
v_call: TRBV27
d_call: TRBD2
cdr3_aa: CASSLTSGGDSYNEQFF
cdr3_nt: TGTGCCAGCAGTCTTACTAGCGGGGGGGACTCCTACAATGAGCAGTTCTTC

j_call: TRBJ1-5
clone_size: once
v_call: TRBV18
d_call: -
cdr3_aa: CASSRGENQPQHF
cdr3_nt: TGTGCCAGCTCACGGGGGGAAAATCAGCCCCAGCATTTT

j_call: TRBJ1-5
clone_size: -
v_call: TRBV4-1
d_call: -
cdr3_aa: CASSQDAHKNSNQPQHF
cdr3_nt: TGCGCCAGCAGCCAAGATGCTCACAAGAATAGCAATCAGCCCCAGCATTTT

j_call: TRBJ2-1
clone_size: once
v_call: TRBV5-4
d_call: -
cdr3_aa: CASSLDRVINEQFF
cdr3_nt: TGTGCCAGCAGCTTGGACAGGGTGATAAATGAGCAGTTCTTC

j_call: TRBJ1-2
clone_size: -
v_call: TRBV28
d_call: TRBD1
cdr3_aa: CASSRQGRGYGYTF
cdr3_nt: TGTGCCAGCAGTCGACAGGGGCGGGGGTATGGCTACACCTTC

j_call: TRBJ2-7
clone_size: -
v_call: TRBV11-2
d_call: -
cdr3_aa: CASSYAGRTYEQYF
cdr3_nt: TGTGCCAGCAGCTACGCGGGGAGGACCTACGAGCAGTACTTC

j_call: TRBJ2-5
clone_size: -
v_call: TRBV18
d_call: TRBD2
cdr3_aa: CASSPPGSGGQETQYF
cdr3_nt: TGTGCCAGCTCACCACCGGGTAGCGGGGGCCAAGAGACCCAGTACTTC

j_call: TRBJ1-5
clone_size: -
v_call: TRBV5-6
d_call: -
cdr3_aa: CASSLEAEAYSNQPQHF
cdr3_nt: TGTGCCAGCAGCTTAGAGGCAGAAGCTTATAGCAATCAGCCCCAGCATTTT

j_call: TRBJ1-2
clone_size: -
v_call: TRBV28
d_call: TRBD1
cdr3_aa: CASTGQGAYGYTF
cdr3_nt: TGTGCCAGCACAGGACAGGGGGCTTATGGCTACACCTTC

j_call: TRBJ1-3
clone_size: -
v_call: TRBV11-2
d_call: TRBD1
cdr3_aa: CASSSDRVGNTIYF
cdr3_nt: TGTGCCAGCAGCTCGGACAGGGTGGGAAACACCATATATTTT

j_call: TRBJ1-2
clone_size: -
v_call: TRBV14
d_call: TRBD1
cdr3_aa: CASSPWTGANYGYTF
cdr3_nt: TGTGCCAGCAGCCCCTGGACAGGGGCTAACTATGGCTACACCTTC

j_call: TRBJ1-3
clone_size: -
v_call: TRBV5-1
d_call: -
cdr3_aa: CASSLGPESDTIYF
cdr3_nt: TGCGCCAGCAGCTTGGGGCCGGAGTCGGACACCATATATTTT

j_call: TRBJ2-1
clone_size: -
v_call: TRBV3-1/TRBV3-2
d_call: TRBD2
cdr3_aa: CASSQGNGGGNEQFF
cdr3_nt: TGTGCCAGCAGCCAAGGCAACGGCGGGGGCAATGAGCAGTTCTTC

j_call: TRBJ1-4
clone_size: few
v_call: TRBV14
d_call: -
cdr3_aa: CASSQDPGARGEKLFF
cdr3_nt: TGTGCCAGCAGCCAAGATCCAGGGGCGAGGGGTGAAAAACTGTTTTTT

j_call: TRBJ2-1
clone_size: -
v_call: TRBV5-1
d_call: -
cdr3_aa: CASSSRAEVVNEQFF
cdr3_nt: TGCGCCAGCAGCTCTAGGGCGGAGGTAGTCAATGAGCAGTTCTTC

j_call: TRBJ2-1
clone_size: -
v_call: TRBV7-5
d_call: -
cdr3_aa: CVRSLCNGENEQFF
cdr3_nt: TGTGTCAGAAGCTTATGTAACGGGGAGAATGAGCAGTTCTTC

j_call: TRBJ1-1
clone_size: -
v_call: TRBV29-1
d_call: -
cdr3_aa: CSVDRKNTEAFF
cdr3_nt: TGCAGCGTTGATAGAAAGAACACTGAAGCTTTCTTT

j_call: TRBJ2-7
clone_size: -
v_call: TRBV5-1
d_call: TRBD2
cdr3_aa: CASSLGGTSTYEQYF
cdr3_nt: TGCGCCAGCAGCTTGGGCGGGACTAGTACCTACGAGCAGTACTTC

j_call: TRBJ1-2
clone_size: -
v_call: TRBV19
d_call: -
cdr3_aa: CASTKGTFGYTF
cdr3_nt: TGTGCCAGTACAAAGGGGACATTCGGCTACACCTTC

j_call: TRBJ2-1
clone_size: -
v_call: TRBV6-5
d_call: TRBD1
cdr3_aa: CASSPGGQGRNEQFF
cdr3_nt: TGTGCCAGCAGTCCAGGGGGACAGGGAAGGAATGAGCAGTTCTTC

j_call: TRBJ2-7
clone_size: -
v_call: TRBV12-3/TRBV12-4
d_call: -
cdr3_aa: CASSSGGRSEQYF
cdr3_nt: TGTGCCAGCAGTTCGGGGGGCCGGAGCGAGCAGTACTTC

j_call: TRBJ1-1
clone_size: -
v_call: TRBV18
d_call: -
cdr3_aa: CASSPRTNEAFF
cdr3_nt: TGTGCCAGCTCACCGAGAACGAATGAAGCTTTCTTT

j_call: TRBJ1-2
clone_size: -
v_call: TRBV2
d_call: TRBD1
cdr3_aa: CASSERQGYGYTF
cdr3_nt: TGTGCCAGCAGTGAGAGACAGGGGTATGGCTACACCTTC

j_call: TRBJ2-2
clone_size: -
v_call: TRBV5-1
d_call: TRBD2
cdr3_aa: CASSLSSGGRTGELFF
cdr3_nt: TGCGCCAGCAGCTTGTCGAGCGGGGGTCGGACCGGGGAGCTGTTTTTT

j_call: TRBJ1-5
clone_size: -
v_call: TRBV7-9
d_call: TRBD1
cdr3_aa: CASSPNRGQPQHF
cdr3_nt: TGTGCCAGCAGTCCAAACAGGGGACAGCCCCAGCATTTT

j_call: TRBJ1-2
clone_size: -
v_call: TRBV5-3
d_call: -
cdr3_aa: CARSFQGNGYTF
cdr3_nt: TGTGCCAGAAGCTTTCAGGGAAATGGCTACACCTTC

j_call: TRBJ1-2
clone_size: -
v_call: TRBV14
d_call: TRBD1
cdr3_aa: CASSQVGGQKSYGYTF
cdr3_nt: TGTGCCAGCAGCCAAGTCGGGGGACAGAAGAGCTATGGCTACACCTTC

j_call: TRBJ2-2
clone_size: -
v_call: TRBV5-1
d_call: -
cdr3_aa: CASSTGNLHRELFF
cdr3_nt: TGCGCCAGCAGCACCGGGAATCTCCACCGGGAGCTGTTTTTT

j_call: TRBJ2-3
clone_size: -
v_call: TRBV4-2
d_call: TRBD2
cdr3_aa: CASSQVAGGHKDTQYF
cdr3_nt: TGTGCCAGCAGCCAGGTCGCGGGGGGGCATAAAGATACGCAGTATTTT

j_call: TRBJ1-5
clone_size: once
v_call: TRBV7-9
d_call: TRBD1
cdr3_aa: CASSLSGQGGNQPQHF
cdr3_nt: TGTGCCAGCAGCTTATCGGGACAGGGAGGGAATCAGCCCCAGCATTTT

j_call: TRBJ1-1
clone_size: -
v_call: TRBV5-1
d_call: TRBD1
cdr3_aa: CASSPRQGLNTEAFF
cdr3_nt: TGCGCCAGCAGCCCCAGACAGGGCTTGAACACTGAAGCTTTCTTT

j_call: TRBJ2-7
clone_size: -
v_call: TRBV14
d_call: -
cdr3_aa: CASSLQSVLGRYEQYF
cdr3_nt: TGTGCCAGCAGCTTACAGTCGGTCCTCGGTCGCTACGAGCAGTACTTC